This record covers a single T cell receptor (beta chain). This clone's antigen is unknown. Base qualities were left out, and no much larger clone turns up one base away. CDR1 and CDR2 were assigned from the germline V gene as MGHRA and YSYEKL. CDR3 length: 14 amino acids, cysteine to phenylalanine. Only the CDR3 part of the read is kept: 42 bases, read in frame from the first base. Cut back by 1 base and 6 bases, the V and J ends lie 11 bases apart. The data stem from a study of cytomegalovirus exposure and HLA in healthy donors (dated by TCRdb to between 2016 and 2019). A note on the overall study: An earlier analysis of some 620 of the donors reported 276 Gb of sequence data and some 110 million unique TCR beta sequences obtained from about 200 million T cells. About 320 gigabases of sequencing data and 70 million to 100 million unique TCR sequences were included in an early release covering 550 to 650 HLA-typed donors. Among the approximately 430 genotyped donors, about 83% belonged to the genetic ancestry cluster associated with self-reported Caucasian donors. The study was designed to test whether signatures of past pathogen exposure could be identified by cataloging public T cell receptors. The study used immunosequencing to profile the T cell repertoires of approximately 630 subjects and linked those repertoires to cytomegalovirus serostatus. In addition to the first cohort of 666 subjects, a separate validation cohort of 100 to 150 different subjects was used. High-throughput TCR immunosequencing, statistical association of individual TCRs with disease status, and machine learning were combined to predict cytomegalovirus infection status. In a later analysis, previously published TCR beta repertoires from 666 donors were re-analyzed and high-resolution HLA genotyping was added so that TCR occurrence patterns could be studied. In the later analysis, no new phenotypic data were used to find candidate immune exposures; instead, reliance was placed on TCR beta sequences and their occurrence across donors. An earlier analysis of 587 of the donors used high-throughput TCR beta sequencing to judge whether each TCR beta V gene segment behaved as functional or pseudogenic. Alongside the repertoire data, information on donor age, sex, ethnicity and CMV serostatus was compiled. A later genetic analysis took genome-wide SNP genotypes for about 55% of the 666 donors and used that subset as a discovery cohort. Every discovery cohort repertoire had been produced on one sequencing platform. HLA typing included class I and class II loci at four-digit resolution. The number of donors typed differed by locus, with roughly 629-640 for A, B, C, DRB1 and DQB1, approximately 500 for DQA1, 606 for DPA1, and around 450 for DPB1. Because of strong linkage in the cohort, roughly five DR-DQ haplotypes were treated as single units for association and clustering. On average, about 200,000 unique TCR beta nucleotide sequences were sequenced per donor among about 400 genotyped donors of the cohort, with around 19% of those sequences being non-productive. Study-wide conclusions, independent of this receptor: Several of the top co-occurrence clusters appeared to be linked to parvovirus B19, influenza, CMV and Epstein-Barr virus, according to a later analysis. The only immune exposure information available for the cohort was CMV serostatus. A cluster of highly shared sequence variants was judged likely to represent a technical artifact of the sequencing pipeline. A later analysis associated some 17,000 TCR beta sequences with specific HLA alleles at a false discovery rate of 0.05. In the study, 150 to 200 TCR beta chains were listed as associated with cytomegalovirus. A later genetic analysis associated a missense DCLRE1C variant with V-gene and J-gene trimming of TCR beta chains, and an independent cohort replicated the association. Sequencing depth was assumed to be roughly uniform across donors in the presence/absence analyses, though that assumption may not hold. In a later analysis, TCR association rates were found to vary across HLA loci, with the most associated TCRs seen for DRB1 alleles and the fewest for HLA-C alleles. Some IMGT-functional V segments, including TRBV6-2 and TRBV6-3, could not be distinguished by the 87-base-pair reads and were therefore excluded. An earlier analysis of several hundred of the donors showed that most TCR beta V segments appeared in productive rearrangements either about 87% or about 30% of the time, which broadly matched IMGT annotations. Most CMV-associated TCR beta chains appeared to be HLA-restricted in a later analysis, and the HLA associations seemed to be driven largely by CMV exposure. Only TCR beta chains were sequenced in this cohort, and the absence of alpha or paired-chain data limited detectable features. According to a later genetic analysis, donors in an Asian-associated ancestry cluster had fewer N-insertions in productive TCRs than the approximately 650-donor mean. Compared with equally common non-associated chains, HLA-associated TCR beta chains in a later analysis were more clonally expanded and had lower generation probabilities. Some 15 rarely observed V segments, including chromosome 9 orphons, were excluded from the earlier analysis of almost 600 of the donors because counts were too low. A further reported finding was that TCR beta sequences accurately predicted the HLA-A and HLA-B alleles for most subjects in the first cohort. The classifier was reported to diagnose cytomegalovirus status with high specificity and sensitivity in both the original cohort and the validation cohort. Strong co-occurrence of HLA alleles, especially DR and DQ, made assigning TCR associations to individual alleles difficult. A few of the identified cytomegalovirus-associated TCR beta chains were confirmed in vitro to be specific for cytomegalovirus antigens. Correlated functional status among segregating V segments might reflect linkage disequilibrium, but an unknown experimental factor could not be ruled out. Because HLA typing was unavailable for some donors at each locus, only the typed subset was used in association tests. While some public TCRs were present in many individuals, most TCR sequences turned up only very rarely across donors. The authors suggested that the approach could potentially be extended to other disease states and immunological phenotypes.

To prepare the library, the immunoSEQ multiplex PCR assay was applied. For the multiplex PCR, a mixture combining 60 forward primers for TCR Vbeta segments and 13 reverse primers for TCR Jbeta segments was used. A multiplex PCR assay on genomic DNA amplified the CDR3 region of rearranged TCR beta genes. On the Illumina HiSeq System, the amplified TCR beta libraries were sequenced as 87-base-pair reads. Per the original workflow: A later analysis tallied 75 million to 85 million unique TCR beta chains across the 600 to 700 repertoires, and about 10 million of those chains were shared by two or more donors. To remove PCR and sequencing errors, raw reads were error-corrected and collapsed into unique sequences using a nearest-neighbor algorithm that merged closely related sequences. V, D and J gene segments were assigned by aligning CDR3 sequences to IMGT reference sequences. Each retained sequence needed at least a six-nucleotide match to both a V gene segment and a J gene segment. Rearrangements were called productive when the CDR3 lacked stop codons and stayed in frame with V and J; all others were non-productive. Following IMGT convention, CDR3 was defined as the stretch from the second conserved V-encoded cysteine to the conserved J-encoded phenylalanine. Sequences without an unambiguous match to a single V gene segment were excluded from the earlier analysis of almost 600 of the donors. In an earlier analysis of some 590 of the donors, a V segment was called functional when productive rearrangements were above 56.7%, and segregating when the standard deviation between donors exceeded 5%. A statistical classification framework was built to diagnose cytomegalovirus status from the catalog of TCR beta chain sequences. In a later analysis, V and J genes were assigned by comparing TCR nucleotide sequences against IMGT/GENE-DB human TR gene sequences. A later analysis assigned CDR3 sequences and most-parsimonious VDJ recombination scenarios with the TCRdist pipeline. In a later analysis, each TCR beta chain was defined by its CDR3 amino acid sequence together with its V-gene family, and reads lacking a unique V-gene family were excluded. As a way to deal with suspected cross-contamination and a sequencing artifact, a later analysis dropped over 550 nucleotide sequences that were highly shared and had low generation probability. In a later analysis, a clonal expansion index was calculated for each public chain from normalized within-repertoire ranks of inferred template counts. In a later analysis, generation probabilities were computed using a VDJ recombination model fitted to out-of-frame rearrangements, and the results were checked against IGoR. In a later analysis, TCR-TCR, TCR-HLA and TCR-CMV co-occurrence was scored with hypergeometric tests, and a repertoire-size bias correction was applied to TCR pairs. False discovery rates were estimated in a later analysis by permuting HLA or CMV assignments 20 times. In a later analysis, co-occurring TCRs were grouped using DBSCAN, with TCRdist sequence similarity added in when clustering inside HLA-allele-positive subsets. Repertoires with fewer than 30,000 or more than 120,000 public chains, plus five repertoires with anomalous nucleotide sharing, were excluded from co-occurrence clustering. The immuneACCESS repertoire file appears here via TCRdb, limited to in-frame rearrangements. These files lack a portion of the clones; in checked studies, under half of the deficit traces to unresolved V genes, and the cause of the others is not known. The V and J calls and clone size are taken from that table; D and trimming were inferred from the DNA. The sample table lists roughly 150,000 clones, about three quarters of them with a count of one. The biggest ten clones account for roughly 4.2% of the sample.

The cohort comprised more than 550 healthy bone marrow donors. At the time of sampling, every cohort member was nominally healthy, though immune exposures that went unrecorded were likely present. The donor was CMV seronegative and was included in the group of approximately 350 seronegative cohort members. A peripheral blood sample was collected from each donor, and TCR beta sequencing was performed on peripheral blood mononuclear cells. Genomic DNA extraction from the blood cell samples was performed with the Qiagen DNeasy Blood Extraction Kit. The TCR comes from a male donor in good health and CMV-seronegative. Here the chain combines TRBV4-1 and TRBJ2-3; TRBD2 might be the D gene, on 6 matching bases. The sequenced material came from PBMCs. Here is the DNA: TGCGCCAGCAGCCAAGCCCTAGCGATTGATACGCAGTATTTT. Translated, this is CASSQALAIDTQYF.